The present entry profiles one T cell receptor (beta chain) with its context. Its antigen is not identified. These data originate in a study of T cells in localized non-small cell lung cancer. Regarding the study as a whole: In uninvolved adjacent lung, T cell clonality reached its highest value, exceeding tumor. There were a median 57 of the top 100 tumor clones appearing in adjacent lung.

Assay used: immunoSEQ multiplex PCR; TCRdb lists only in-frame clones, some missing. The sample records roughly 18,000 clones, approximately 83% being singletons. CDR3 length: 14 amino acids. This chain connects TRBV21-1 to TRBJ1-1. TRBV21-1 is a documented pseudogene. This receptor was identified in a female donor aged 60 or older with stage I lung adenocarcinoma. The material was peripheral blood, obtained before any cancer treatment. The CDR3 bases are TGTGCCAGCAACCCGTCCCGGCGGGGGTGGTCGGCTTTCTTT. It translates to CASNPSRRGWSAFF.